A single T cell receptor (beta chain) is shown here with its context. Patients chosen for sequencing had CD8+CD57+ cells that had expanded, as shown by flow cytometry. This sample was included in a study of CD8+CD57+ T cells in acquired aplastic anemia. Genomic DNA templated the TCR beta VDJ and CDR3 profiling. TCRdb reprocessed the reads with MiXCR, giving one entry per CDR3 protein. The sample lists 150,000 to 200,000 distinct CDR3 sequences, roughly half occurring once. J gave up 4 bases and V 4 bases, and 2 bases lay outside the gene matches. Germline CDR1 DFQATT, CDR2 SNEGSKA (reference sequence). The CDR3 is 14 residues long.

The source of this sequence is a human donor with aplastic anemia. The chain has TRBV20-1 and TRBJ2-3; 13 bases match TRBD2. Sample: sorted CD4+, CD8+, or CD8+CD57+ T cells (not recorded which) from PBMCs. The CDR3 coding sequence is TGCAGTGCTACTACTAGCGGGAGGGCAGATACGCAGTATTTT. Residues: CSATTSGRADTQYF.